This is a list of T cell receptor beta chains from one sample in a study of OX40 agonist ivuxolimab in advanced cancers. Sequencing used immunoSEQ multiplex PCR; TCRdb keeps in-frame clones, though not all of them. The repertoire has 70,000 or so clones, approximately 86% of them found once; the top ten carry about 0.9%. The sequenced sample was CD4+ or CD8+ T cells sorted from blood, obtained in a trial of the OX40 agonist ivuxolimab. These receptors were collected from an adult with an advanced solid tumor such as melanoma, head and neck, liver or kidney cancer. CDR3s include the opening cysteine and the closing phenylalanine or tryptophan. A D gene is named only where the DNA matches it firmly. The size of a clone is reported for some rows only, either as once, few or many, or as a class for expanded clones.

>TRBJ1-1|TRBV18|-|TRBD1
CASSPGTGVGTEAFF
TGTGCCAGCTCACCGGGGACAGGGGTCGGCACTGAAGCTTTCTTT
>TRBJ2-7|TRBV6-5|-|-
CASSPLGRHEQYF
TGTGCCAGCAGTCCTTTAGGACGGCACGAGCAGTACTTC
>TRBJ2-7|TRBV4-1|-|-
CASSHGSLSSYEQYF
TGCGCCAGCAGTCACGGGAGCTTGAGCTCCTACGAGCAGTACTTC
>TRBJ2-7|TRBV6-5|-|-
CASRVLESSYEQYF
TGTGCCAGCAGGGTCCTTGAGAGCTCCTACGAGCAGTACTTC
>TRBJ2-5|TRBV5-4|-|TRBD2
CASSLGQGREETQYF
TGTGCCAGCAGCTTGGGACAAGGGAGGGAAGAGACCCAGTACTTC
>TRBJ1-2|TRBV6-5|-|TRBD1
CASRGTGVNYGYTF
TGTGCCAGCAGGGGGACAGGGGTTAACTATGGCTACACCTTC
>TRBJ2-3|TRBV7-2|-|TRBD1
CASRRAGTGGYTQYF
TGTGCCAGCAGGCGAGCTGGGACAGGGGGGTATACGCAGTATTTT
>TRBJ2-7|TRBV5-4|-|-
CASSLDPRGGEQYF
TGTGCCAGCAGCTTGGACCCCAGGGGAGGCGAGCAGTACTTC
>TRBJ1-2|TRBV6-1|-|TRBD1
CASQGQGNGYTF
TGTGCCAGCCAGGGACAGGGGAATGGCTACACCTTC
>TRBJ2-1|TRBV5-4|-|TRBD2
CASSLWGTSGQGYNEQFF
TGTGCCAGCAGCTTGTGGGGGACTAGCGGGCAGGGTTACAATGAGCAGTTCTTC
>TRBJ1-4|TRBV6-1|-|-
CASRSGTADEKLFF
TGTGCCAGCAGAAGCGGGACTGCTGACGAAAAACTGTTTTTT
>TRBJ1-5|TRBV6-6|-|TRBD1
CASRIRDRANQPQHF
TGTGCCAGCAGAATCCGGGACAGGGCCAATCAGCCCCAGCATTTT
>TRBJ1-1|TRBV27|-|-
CASSFDSAGTEAFF
TGTGCCAGCAGTTTTGACTCGGCGGGTACTGAAGCTTTCTTT
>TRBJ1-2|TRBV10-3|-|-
CAISDPFRAGGYTF
TGTGCCATCAGTGATCCGTTCAGGGCCGGTGGCTACACCTTC
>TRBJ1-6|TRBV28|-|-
CASSKQALRSPLHF
TGTGCCAGCAGTAAACAGGCCCTAAGGTCACCCCTCCACTTT
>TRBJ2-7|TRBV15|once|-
CATSRGPLRLYEQYF
TGTGCCACCAGCAGAGGCCCACTACGATTGTACGAGCAGTACTTC
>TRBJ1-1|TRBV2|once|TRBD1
CASRKDRVTEAFF
TGTGCCAGCAGAAAGGACAGGGTCACTGAAGCTTTCTTT
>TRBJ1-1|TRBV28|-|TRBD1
CASSPGDRTRTEAFF
TGTGCCAGCAGTCCCGGGGACAGGACAAGAACTGAAGCTTTCTTT
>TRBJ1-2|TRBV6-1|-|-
CASRVVGMDYGYTF
TGTGCCAGCAGGGTGGTGGGGATGGACTATGGCTACACCTTC
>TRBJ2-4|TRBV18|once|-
CASSPRQGSAKNIQYF
TGTGCCAGCTCACCACGGCAGGGGTCGGCCAAAAACATTCAGTACTTC
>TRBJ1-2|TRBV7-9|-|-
CASSLGPGNYGYTF
TGTGCCAGCAGCTTAGGACCCGGCAACTATGGCTACACCTTC
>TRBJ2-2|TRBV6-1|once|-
CASSEERPNTGELFF
TGTGCCAGCAGTGAAGAGAGGCCAAACACCGGGGAGCTGTTTTTT
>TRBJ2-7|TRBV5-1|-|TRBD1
CASSSQGRGVYEQYF
TGCGCCAGCAGCTCACAGGGGAGAGGGGTTTACGAGCAGTACTTC
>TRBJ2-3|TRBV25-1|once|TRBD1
CASSDRDRVADTQYF
TGTGCCAGCAGTGATAGGGACAGGGTCGCAGATACGCAGTATTTT
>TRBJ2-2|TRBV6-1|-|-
CASSVPSPWAVGELFF
TGTGCCAGCAGTGTCCCTTCTCCTTGGGCGGTGGGGGAGCTGTTTTTT
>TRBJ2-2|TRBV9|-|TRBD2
CASSPAPTSGNTGELFF
TGTGCCAGCAGCCCGGCCCCGACTAGCGGAAACACCGGGGAGCTGTTTTTT
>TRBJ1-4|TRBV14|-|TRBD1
CASSHSTGVREKLFF
TGTGCCAGCAGCCATTCAACAGGGGTTCGGGAAAAACTGTTTTTT
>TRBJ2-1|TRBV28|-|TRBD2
CASSRAGRLAYNEQFF
TGTGCCAGCAGTCGAGCGGGACGGCTGGCCTACAATGAGCAGTTCTTC
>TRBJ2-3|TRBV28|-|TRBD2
CASSLYALAGVTDTQYF
TGTGCCAGCAGTTTATATGCACTAGCGGGGGTCACAGATACGCAGTATTTT
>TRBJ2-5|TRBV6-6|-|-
CASSYFAGTETQYF
TGTGCCAGCAGTTACTTCGCAGGGACCGAGACCCAGTACTTC
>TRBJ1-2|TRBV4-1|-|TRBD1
CASSGTGGGYTF
TGCGCCAGCAGCGGGACAGGGGGAGGGTACACCTTC
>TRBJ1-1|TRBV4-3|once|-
CASSQDLQGNTEAFF
TGCGCCAGCAGCCAAGATCTACAGGGTAACACTGAAGCTTTCTTT
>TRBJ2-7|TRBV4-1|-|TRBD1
CASSQDGTGGSYEQYF
TGCGCCAGCAGCCAAGACGGGACAGGGGGCTCCTACGAGCAGTACTTC
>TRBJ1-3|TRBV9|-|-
CASSVASGPSGNTIYF
TGTGCCAGCAGCGTAGCCTCAGGTCCCTCTGGAAACACCATATATTTT
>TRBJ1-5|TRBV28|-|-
CASSLASIQPQHF
TGTGCCAGCAGTTTAGCTTCGATACAGCCCCAGCATTTT
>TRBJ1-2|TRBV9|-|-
CASSAGDGGPDYGYTF
TGTGCCAGCAGCGCTGGGGACGGCGGCCCGGACTATGGCTACACCTTC
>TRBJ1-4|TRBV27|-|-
CASSLSGSREKLFF
TGTGCCAGCAGTTTATCAGGGTCCCGAGAAAAACTGTTTTTT
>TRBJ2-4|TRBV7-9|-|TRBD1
CASSPPGQGNIQYF
TGTGCCAGCAGCCCTCCGGGACAGGGGAACATTCAGTACTTC
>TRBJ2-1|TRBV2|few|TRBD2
CASGDYPTSNEQFF
TGTGCCAGCGGGGACTATCCGACCTCAAATGAGCAGTTCTTC
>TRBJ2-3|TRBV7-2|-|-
CASSLAGAVISTDTQYF
TGTGCCAGCAGCTTAGCGGGGGCCGTAATAAGCACAGATACGCAGTATTTT
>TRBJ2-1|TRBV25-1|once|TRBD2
CASSEFGRGAGYNEQFF
TGTGCCAGCAGTGAATTCGGGAGGGGAGCGGGATACAATGAGCAGTTCTTC
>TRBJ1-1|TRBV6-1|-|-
CASSSGLVNTEAFF
TGTGCCAGCAGTTCAGGGTTGGTGAACACTGAAGCTTTCTTT
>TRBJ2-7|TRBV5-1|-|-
CASSLADGYEQYF
TGCGCCAGCAGCTTGGCGGACGGCTACGAGCAGTACTTC
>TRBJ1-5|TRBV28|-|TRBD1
CASRRRQGTYSNQPQHF
TGTGCCAGCAGACGGAGACAGGGGACCTATAGCAATCAGCCCCAGCATTTT
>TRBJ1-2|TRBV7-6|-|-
CASSTRGLNGYTF
TGTGCCAGCAGTACTCGGGGCCTTAATGGCTACACCTTC
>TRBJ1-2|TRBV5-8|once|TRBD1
CASSLVGTGVGGYTF
TGTGCCAGCAGCTTGGTTGGGACAGGGGTTGGTGGCTACACCTTC
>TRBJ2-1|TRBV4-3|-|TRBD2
CASSRLAGASSYNEQFF
TGCGCCAGCAGCCGGTTAGCGGGGGCGAGCTCCTACAATGAGCAGTTCTTC
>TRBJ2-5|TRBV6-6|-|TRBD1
CASSFPLQGVLKTQYF
TGTGCCAGCAGTTTCCCACTACAGGGGGTTCTGAAGACCCAGTACTTC
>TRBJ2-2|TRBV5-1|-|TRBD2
CASRIGPSGEAGELFF
TGCGCCAGCAGGATTGGGCCTAGCGGGGAAGCCGGGGAGCTGTTTTTT
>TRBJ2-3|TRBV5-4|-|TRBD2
CASSLRAGGHTDTQYF
TGTGCCAGCAGCCTCCGAGCGGGAGGCCACACAGATACGCAGTATTTT
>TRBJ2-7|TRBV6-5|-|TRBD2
CASSYSRGGASYEQYF
TGTGCCAGCAGTTACTCTCGGGGAGGGGCCTCCTACGAGCAGTACTTC
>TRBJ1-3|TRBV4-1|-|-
CASSPGRFVTPTSGNTIYF
TGCGCCAGCAGCCCGGGACGGTTCGTTACGCCGACCTCTGGAAACACCATATATTTT
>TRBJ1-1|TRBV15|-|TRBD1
CATSRDLWDRGNTEAFF
TGTGCCACCAGCAGAGATCTCTGGGACAGGGGGAACACTGAAGCTTTCTTT